The sequence of this T cell receptor (beta chain) was determined in a study of T cell responses to AZD1222 COVID-19 vaccine. Repertoires were generated with immunoSEQ multiplex PCR, while TCRdb's copy carries only in-frame clones and drops some. The sample includes 150,000 or so clones, roughly 92% of them seen just once. Trimming removed 4 bases from V and 5 bases from J, with 6 bases in between. CDR1 and CDR2 (germline): LGHDT, YNNKEL (reference sequence). The CDR3 has 11 residues. This TCR derives from an adult in good health. This sequence joins TRBV3-1 (or the pseudogene TRBV3-2) and TRBJ2-7; TRBD1 is a possible D gene (5 bases). Sequencing was performed on peripheral blood, taken on day 0 of AZD1222 vaccination. This CDR3 is CASSRRDEQYF. The CDR3 DNA reads as TGTGCCAGCAGCCGCAGGGACGAGCAGTACTTC.